This T cell receptor (beta chain) was found in a study of T and B cells in COVID-19 patients. About the research overall: Of around 20 active-infection patients, 18 carried comorbidities linked to unfavorable COVID-19 outcome.

Overall study results and limits: In COVID-19 patients, T cell receptor beta variable and joining gene use was reportedly strongly skewed.

Multiplex PCR with BIOMED2 TRB-A/B primer pools amplified TRB rearrangements. TCRdb re-called the multiplex PCR reads through MiXCR, storing one row per CDR3 protein. The table records 8,700 or so distinct CDR3 sequences, roughly 31% of them present only once. V lost 2 bases and J 0 bases, leaving 8 bases between the germline ends. The CDR3 has 15 residues. Germline loops: CDR1 MNHNS, CDR2 SASEGT. In regard to this clonotype: As yet, its antigen is unknown.

From blood, about 240-550 ng of genomic DNA served as TRB template. The V and J genes are TRBV6-1 and TRBJ2-4; D is ambiguous. The origin of this receptor is a human donor who had recovered from COVID-19. Specimen: blood. Here the CDR3 reads CASSEFGGAKNIQYF. As DNA, the CDR3 is TGTGCCAGCAGTGAATTCGGTGGAGCCAAAAACATTCAGTACTTC.